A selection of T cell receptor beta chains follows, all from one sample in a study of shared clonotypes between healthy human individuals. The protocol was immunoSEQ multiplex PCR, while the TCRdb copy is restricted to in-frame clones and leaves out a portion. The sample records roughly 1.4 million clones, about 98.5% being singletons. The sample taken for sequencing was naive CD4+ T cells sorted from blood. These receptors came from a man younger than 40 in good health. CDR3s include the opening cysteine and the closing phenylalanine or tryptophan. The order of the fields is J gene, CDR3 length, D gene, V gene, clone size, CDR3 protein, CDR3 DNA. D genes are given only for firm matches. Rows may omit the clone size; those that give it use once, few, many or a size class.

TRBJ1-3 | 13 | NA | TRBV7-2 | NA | CASTELGGSTIYF | TGTGCCAGCACCGAACTAGGGGGTAGCACCATATATTTT
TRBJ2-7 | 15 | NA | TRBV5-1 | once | CASSLRGKGAYEQYF | TGCGCCAGCAGCTTGAGGGGGAAAGGGGCCTACGAGCAGTACTTC
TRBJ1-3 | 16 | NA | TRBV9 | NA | CASSQNREARGNTIYF | TGTGCCAGCAGCCAAAATAGGGAGGCAAGGGGAAACACCATATATTTT
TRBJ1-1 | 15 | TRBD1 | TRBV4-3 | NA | CASSQDEGTDLEAFF | TGCGCCAGCAGCCAAGATGAAGGGACAGATCTTGAAGCTTTCTTT
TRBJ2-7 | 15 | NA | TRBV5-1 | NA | CASSLHHSPSYEQYF | TGCGCCAGCAGCTTGCATCACAGCCCTTCCTACGAGCAGTACTTC
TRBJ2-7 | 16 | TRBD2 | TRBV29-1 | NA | CSVDGLSSGGTYEQYF | TGCAGCGTTGACGGTCTATCTAGCGGGGGAACCTACGAGCAGTACTTC
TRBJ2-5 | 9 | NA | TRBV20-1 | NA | CRIAGTQYF | TGCAGGATTGCTGGGACCCAGTACTTC
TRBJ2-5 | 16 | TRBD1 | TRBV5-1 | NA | CASSLAGQGSWETQYF | TGCGCCAGCAGCTTGGCCGGACAGGGGTCGTGGGAGACCCAGTACTTC
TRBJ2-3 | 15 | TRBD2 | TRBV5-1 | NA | CASSFRQREADTQYF | TGCGCCAGCAGCTTTCGCCAGCGGGAGGCAGATACGCAGTATTTT
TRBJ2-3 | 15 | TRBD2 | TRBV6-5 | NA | CASSARLAGTDTQYF | TGTGCCAGCAGTGCACGACTAGCGGGAACGGATACGCAGTATTTT
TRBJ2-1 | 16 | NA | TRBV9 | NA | CASSVAKEWGYNEQFF | TGTGCCAGCAGCGTAGCCAAGGAGTGGGGCTACAATGAGCAGTTCTTC
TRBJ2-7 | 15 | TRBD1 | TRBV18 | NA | CASSPRDRFSYEQYF | TGTGCCAGCTCACCACGGGACAGATTCTCCTACGAGCAGTACTTC
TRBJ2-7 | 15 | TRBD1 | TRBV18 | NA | CASSPRQGDSYEQYF | TGTGCCAGCTCACCAAGGCAGGGGGATTCTTACGAGCAGTACTTC
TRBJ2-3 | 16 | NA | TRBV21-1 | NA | CASSKRCSVSTDTQYF | TGTGCCAGCAGCAAAAGGTGTTCTGTGAGCACAGATACGCAGTATTTT
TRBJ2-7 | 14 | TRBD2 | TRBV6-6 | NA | CASRLAGVPYEQYF | TGTGCCAGCCGACTAGCGGGAGTTCCCTACGAGCAGTACTTC
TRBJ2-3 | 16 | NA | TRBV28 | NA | CASGLDPIIQGDTQYF | TGTGCCAGCGGCTTGGACCCCATTATTCAGGGAGATACGCAGTATTTT
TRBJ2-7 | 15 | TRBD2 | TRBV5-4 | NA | CASSQTSGSSYEQYF | TGTGCCAGCAGCCAAACTAGCGGGAGCTCCTACGAGCAGTACTTC
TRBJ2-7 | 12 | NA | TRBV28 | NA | CASSLGRPEQYF | TGTGCCAGCAGTTTAGGCAGGCCCGAGCAGTACTTC
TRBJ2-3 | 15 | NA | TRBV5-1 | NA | CASSPDAASTDTQYF | TGCGCCAGCAGCCCGGATGCGGCTAGCACAGATACGCAGTATTTT
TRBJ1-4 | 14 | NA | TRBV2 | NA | CASSERQGAEKLFF | TGTGCCAGCAGTGAAAGGCAGGGTGCAGAAAAACTGTTTTTT
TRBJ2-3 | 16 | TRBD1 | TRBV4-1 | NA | CASSPFGTGITDTQYF | TGCGCCAGCAGCCCTTTTGGGACAGGGATCACAGATACGCAGTATTTT
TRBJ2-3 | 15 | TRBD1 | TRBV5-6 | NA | CASSLGQGSTDTQYF | TGTGCCAGCAGCTTGGGACAGGGGAGCACAGATACGCAGTATTTT
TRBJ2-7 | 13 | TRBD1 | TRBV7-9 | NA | CASSKQTDRAGNF | TGTGCCAGCAGCAAACAAACAGACAGGGCAGGGAACTTC
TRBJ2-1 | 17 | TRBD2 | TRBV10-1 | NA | CASSESISGRAYNEQFF | TGCGCCAGCAGTGAGTCGATAAGCGGGAGGGCCTACAATGAGCAGTTCTTC
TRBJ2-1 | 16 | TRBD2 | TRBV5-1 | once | CASSPIIAGGYNEQFF | TGCGCCAGCAGCCCTATCATAGCGGGAGGCTACAATGAGCAGTTCTTC
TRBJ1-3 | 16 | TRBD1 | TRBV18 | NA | CASSPPGQGTGNTIYF | TGTGCCAGCTCACCACCGGGACAGGGGACTGGAAACACCATATATTTT
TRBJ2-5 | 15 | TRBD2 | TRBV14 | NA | CASSPYRGGEETQYF | TGTGCCAGCAGCCCCTATAGGGGAGGGGAAGAGACCCAGTACTTC
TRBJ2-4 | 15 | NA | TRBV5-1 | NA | CASSLETRVGGIQYF | TGCGCCAGCAGCTTGGAGACCAGGGTAGGGGGCATTCAGTACTTC
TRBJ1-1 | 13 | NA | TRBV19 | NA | CASKEGLNTEAFF | TGTGCCAGTAAGGAAGGGTTGAACACTGAAGCTTTCTTT
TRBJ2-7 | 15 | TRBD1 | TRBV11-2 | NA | CASSLMTGSSYEQYF | TGTGCCAGCAGCTTAATGACAGGGAGCTCCTACGAGCAGTACTTC
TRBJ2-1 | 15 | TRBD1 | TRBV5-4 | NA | CASSPTGERNNEQFF | TGTGCCAGCAGCCCAACAGGGGAGAGGAACAATGAGCAGTTCTTC
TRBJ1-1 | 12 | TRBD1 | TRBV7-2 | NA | CASSRQGYEAFF | TGTGCCAGCAGCCGACAGGGTTATGAAGCTTTCTTT
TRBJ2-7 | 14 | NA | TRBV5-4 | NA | CASSLGTALYEQYF | TGTGCCAGCAGCTTGGGGACGGCCCTCTACGAGCAGTACTTC
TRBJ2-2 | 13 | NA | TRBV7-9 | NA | CASSLRNTGELFF | TGTGCCAGCAGCTTACGGAACACCGGGGAGCTGTTTTTT
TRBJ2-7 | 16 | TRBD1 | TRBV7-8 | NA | CASSLAPQGHPMEQYF | TGTGCCAGCAGCTTAGCGCCACAGGGGCACCCTATGGAGCAGTACTTC